The text below deals with one T cell receptor beta chain. This receptor's antigen is unknown. Base-call qualities are not available, and no considerably larger clone is one nucleotide away. The source of the sample is a study of cytomegalovirus exposure and HLA in healthy donors (dated by TCRdb to about 2017). Study-level background: In an earlier analysis of approximately 640 of the donors, 250 to 350 Gb of sequence data and 95 million to 130 million unique TCR beta sequences from about 179 million T cells were reported. An early release that covered fewer than 750 HLA-typed donors contained approximately 300 gigabases of sequencing data and around 85 million unique TCR sequences. Of the roughly 400 genotyped donors, approximately 80% were placed in the genetic ancestry cluster associated with self-reported Caucasian donors. The study aimed to test whether cataloging public T cell receptors could reveal signatures of past pathogen exposure. The study profiled the T cell repertoires of under 700 subjects by immunosequencing and related them to cytomegalovirus serostatus. Along with the approximately 650-subject first cohort, a separate validation cohort of about 110 different subjects was used. High-throughput TCR immunosequencing, statistical association of individual TCRs with disease status, and machine learning were combined to predict cytomegalovirus infection status. A later analysis re-examined previously published TCR beta repertoires from hundreds of donors and added high-resolution HLA genotyping to investigate patterns of TCR occurrence. Rather than drawing on any new phenotypic data, the later analysis identified candidate immune exposures from TCR beta sequences and the way those sequences occurred across donors. An earlier analysis of 587 of the donors used high-throughput TCR beta sequencing to judge whether each TCR beta V gene segment behaved as functional or pseudogenic. Donor age, sex, ethnicity and CMV serostatus were compiled together with the repertoire data. A later genetic analysis used genome-wide SNP genotypes for about 65% of the 666 donors, treating that subset as a discovery cohort. All discovery cohort repertoires had been generated on a single sequencing platform. HLA typing included class I and class II loci at four-digit resolution. Typing coverage varied by locus: roughly 629-640 donors for A, B, C, DRB1 and DQB1; approximately 520 for DQA1; about 590 for DPA1; around 450 for DPB1. About five DR-DQ haplotypes were treated as single units for association and clustering because of strong linkage in the cohort. Across approximately 400 genotyped donors of the cohort, an average of 235,054 unique TCR beta nucleotide sequences per donor were sequenced, and 15% to 20% of those sequences were non-productive. Results and caveats for the whole study, not just this receptor: Several of the top co-occurrence clusters appeared to be linked to parvovirus B19, influenza, CMV and Epstein-Barr virus, according to a later analysis. Because HLA typing was unavailable for some donors at each locus, only the typed subset was used in association tests. Three of the identified cytomegalovirus-associated TCR beta chains were confirmed in vitro to be specific for cytomegalovirus antigens. The only immune exposure information available for the cohort was CMV serostatus. In a later analysis, HLA-associated TCR beta chains showed more clonal expansion and lower generation probabilities than non-associated chains that were equally common. In a later genetic analysis, a missense DCLRE1C variant was associated with V-gene and J-gene trimming of TCR beta chains, and the association was replicated in an independent cohort. A later genetic analysis reported fewer N-insertions in productive TCRs among donors in an Asian-associated ancestry cluster than the roughly 650-donor mean. According to a later analysis, most CMV-associated TCR beta chains appeared to be HLA-restricted, and the HLA associations seemed to be driven largely by CMV exposure. In a later analysis, TCR association rates were found to vary across HLA loci, with the most associated TCRs seen for DRB1 alleles and the fewest for HLA-C alleles. Because counts were too low, 15 to 20 rarely observed V segments, including chromosome 9 orphons, were excluded from the earlier analysis of fewer than 650 of the donors. A further reported finding was that TCR beta sequences accurately predicted the HLA-A and HLA-B alleles for most subjects in the first cohort. Most TCR sequences were observed very rarely across donors, whereas some public TCRs were present in many individuals. Because the 87-base-pair reads could not distinguish some IMGT-functional V segments, including TRBV6-2 and TRBV6-3, those segments were excluded. Cytomegalovirus status was reported to be diagnosed by the classifier with high specificity and sensitivity in both the original and validation cohorts. The study gave a list of under 200 TCR beta chains associated with cytomegalovirus. The cohort was sequenced for TCR beta chains only, and without alpha or paired-chain data the features that could be detected were limited. In a later analysis, 15,000 to 20,000 TCR beta sequences were associated with specific HLA alleles at a false discovery rate of 0.05. A cluster of highly shared sequence variants was judged likely to be a technical artifact of the sequencing pipeline. Linkage disequilibrium might explain the correlated functional status among segregating V segments, but an unknown experimental factor could not be excluded. When HLA alleles, especially DR and DQ, strongly co-occurred, attributing TCR associations to individual alleles was difficult. Presence/absence analyses assumed roughly uniform sequencing depth across donors, an assumption that may not hold. In an earlier analysis of approximately 600 of the donors, most TCR beta V segments were observed in productive rearrangements about 90% or about 30% of the time, broadly matching IMGT annotations. It was suggested by the authors that the approach could potentially be generalized to other disease states and immunological phenotypes.

V is reduced by 4 bases and J by 7 bases, leaving a spacing of 10 bases between them. In the germline V gene, CDR1 corresponds to SGHTA and CDR2 to FQGNSA. The cysteine opens and the phenylalanine closes a CDR3 of 12 amino acids. Only the CDR3 portion is preserved as DNA: 36 bases, with reading frame beginning at the first base. Receptor libraries were prepared by the immunoSEQ multiplex PCR assay. A mixture of 60 forward primers for TCR Vbeta segments and 13 reverse primers for TCR Jbeta segments was used in the multiplex PCR. Amplification of the CDR3 region of rearranged TCR beta genes was performed with a multiplex PCR assay on genomic DNA. The amplified TCR beta libraries were sequenced on the Illumina HiSeq System as 87-base-pair reads. Per the original workflow: A later analysis counted tens of millions of unique TCR beta chains across the 500 to 850 repertoires, and some 11 million of these chains were shared by at least two donors. Raw reads were error-corrected and collapsed into unique sequences by a nearest-neighbor algorithm in which closely related sequences were merged to remove PCR and sequencing errors. To assign V, D and J gene segments, CDR3 sequences were aligned to IMGT reference sequences. For a sequence to be retained, a match of at least six nucleotides was required to both a V gene segment and a J gene segment. A rearrangement counted as productive if the CDR3 had no stop codons and remained in frame with V and J, and every other rearrangement counted as non-productive. CDR3 was defined by IMGT convention, running from the second conserved V-encoded cysteine to the conserved J-encoded phenylalanine. Sequences without an unambiguous match to a single V gene segment were excluded from the earlier analysis of over 500 of the donors. In an earlier analysis of some 590 of the donors, a V segment was called functional when productive rearrangements were above 56.7%, and segregating when the standard deviation between donors exceeded 5%. To diagnose cytomegalovirus status from the catalog of TCR beta chain sequences, a statistical classification framework was built. V and J gene assignment, in a later analysis, came from comparing TCR nucleotide sequences with IMGT/GENE-DB human TR gene sequences. A later analysis assigned CDR3 sequences and most-parsimonious VDJ recombination scenarios with the TCRdist pipeline. In a later analysis, each TCR beta chain was defined by its CDR3 amino acid sequence together with its V-gene family, and reads lacking a unique V-gene family were excluded. A later analysis removed over 500 highly shared, low-generation-probability nucleotide sequences to deal with suspected cross-contamination and a sequencing artifact. In a later analysis, a clonal expansion index for each public chain was calculated from normalized within-repertoire ranks of inferred template counts. In a later analysis, generation probabilities were computed with a VDJ recombination model fitted to out-of-frame rearrangements, and the resulting probabilities were checked against IGoR. In a later analysis, TCR-TCR, TCR-HLA and TCR-CMV co-occurrence was scored with hypergeometric tests, and a repertoire-size bias correction was applied to TCR pairs. In a later analysis, false discovery rates were estimated by permuting HLA or CMV assignments 20 times. A later analysis grouped co-occurring TCRs with DBSCAN, adding TCRdist sequence similarity when clustering within HLA-allele-positive subsets. Repertoires with fewer than 30,000 or more than 120,000 public chains were left out of co-occurrence clustering, as were four to six repertoires with anomalous nucleotide sharing. TCRdb obtained this table from immuneACCESS and retained in-frame rearrangements with V and J assigned. These tables miss some clones; where compared with another copy, unresolved V genes account for less than half of the shortfall, and the remainder is unexplained. V, J and clone size were drawn from that table, and D and trimming were deduced from the DNA. Across this sample there are over 130,000 clones, with roughly four fifths seen only once. Of the sample, approximately 2.4% falls within the top ten clones.

The cohort comprised 666 healthy bone marrow donors. All cohort members were sampled while nominally healthy, although unrecorded immune exposures were likely present. The donor tested CMV seronegative and was one of the 352 seronegative cohort members. Each donor provided a peripheral blood sample, and peripheral blood mononuclear cells were used for TCR beta sequencing. Genomic DNA extraction from the blood cell samples was performed with the Qiagen DNeasy Blood Extraction Kit. This receptor was taken from a male donor in good health and CMV-seronegative. The sequenced sample consisted of PBMCs. The chain is encoded by TRBV7-2 joined to TRBJ1-1, with the D gene not confidently named. The CDR3 protein is CASSSGVYEAFF. The sequenced DNA is TGTGCCAGCAGCTCGGGAGTCTATGAAGCTTTCTTT.